The 22 T cell receptor beta chains below all came from one sample that was sequenced in a study of blood T cell repertoires in COVID-19. TCRdb's copy holds only in-frame clones and misses some; the assay was immunoSEQ multiplex PCR. The sample lists 180,000 or so clones, about 85% seen once, with less than 3.5% in the top ten. Input material: peripheral blood. These receptors originate from a woman in her twenties or thirties with active or convalescent COVID-19.

This clone was observed a handful of times. The chain joins TRBV5-1 to TRBJ2-4, with TRBD2 matching 16 bases. With V trimmed by 4 bases and J by 9 bases, 7 bases remained unmatched. CDR3 size: 16 residues. Germline lookup yields CDR1 SGHRS and CDR2 YFSETQ. CDR3 amino acids: CASSGTSGRASGIQYF. CDR3 DNA: TGCGCCAGCAGCGGGACTAGCGGGAGGGCCTCGGGCATTCAGTACTTC. Filled out from reference TRBV5-1 and TRBJ2-4, the complete variable domain reads KAGVTQTPRYLIKTRGQQVTLSCSPISGHRSVSWYQQTPGQGLQFLFEYFSETQRNKGNFPGRFSGRQFSNSRSEMNVSTLELGDSALYLCASSGTSGRASGIQYFGAGTRLSVL.

The chain links TRBV14 to TRBJ1-6, with TRBD1 as a possible D gene (5 bases). The V gene's germline CDR1 is SGHDN and CDR2 FVKESK. The CDR3 extends over 20 amino acids. Trimming removed 4 bases at V and 10 bases at J, with 32 bases between. The CDR3 nucleotides read TGTGCCAGCAGCCTGCCAAAAGGGGAGGCAGTGGGGGGTTGGGACTCACCCCTCCACTTT. Its translation: CASSLPKGEAVGGWDSPLHF.

The chain has TRBV30 and TRBJ1-1; D is unresolved. The germline V and J ends were trimmed by 5 bases and 5 bases, with 12 bases remaining between them. Germline V gives CDR1 GTSNPN, CDR2 SVGIG (reference sequence). The CDR3 loop spans 12 amino acids. CDR3 loop: CAWESSGTEAFF. As DNA, the CDR3 is TGTGCCTGGGAATCCTCAGGAACTGAAGCTTTCTTT.

The CDR3 bases are TGTGCCAGCAGCCAAGGACAGCTCTACGAGCAGTACTTC. This translates into CASSQGQLYEQYF. J is TRBJ2-7 and V is TRBV4-2; tentative D call: TRBD1 (5 bases). The germline V gene encodes CDR1 LGHNA and CDR2 YNFKEQ. CDR3 length: 13 amino acids. Deletions cut 1 base from V and 3 bases from J, with 7 bases between.

The rearrangement uses TRBV10-1 and TRBJ1-1; 11 nucleotides match TRBD1. The CDR3 is 14 amino acids. CDR1 is WNHNN, CDR2 SYGVQD, per germline (reference sequence). The V gene end was trimmed by 5 bases and the J gene end by 4 bases; junction bases not matched to a gene: 3. Here the CDR3 reads CASSKGQGVTEAFF. CDR3 bases: TGCGCCAGCAGTAAGGGACAGGGGGTCACTGAAGCTTTCTTT.

This clone was counted a few times. The V and J genes are TRBV5-1 and TRBJ1-5, with no clear D. The germline CDR1 and CDR2 sequences are SGHRS and YFSETQ. Trimming removed 0 bases from V and 7 bases from J, with 14 bases in between. This CDR3 region has 15 residues. CDR3 residues: CASSLESGDRQPQHF. CDR3 in DNA: TGCGCCAGCAGCTTGGAAAGCGGGGATCGGCAGCCCCAGCATTTT.

This rearrangement joins TRBV11-3 to TRBJ2-2; TRBD1 matches 11 bases. V lost 6 bases to trimming and J lost 2 bases; unmatched junction nucleotides: 5. This CDR3 contains 16 residues. CDR1 SGHNT and CDR2 YENEEA come from the germline V gene. CDR3 protein: CASRPDRGRNTGELFF. CDR3 nucleotide sequence: TGTGCCAGCAGACCGGACAGGGGGCGCAACACCGGGGAGCTGTTTTTT.

The chain couples TRBV2 to TRBJ1-2; D is possibly TRBD1 (6 bases). This CDR3 has 14 residues. Trimming removed 3 bases at V and 6 bases at J, with 14 bases between. Germline V gene data show CDR1 as SNHLY and CDR2 as FYNNEI. In DNA form, the CDR3 reads TGTGCCAGCAGTGAGTCGGGCAGGGGTAATGGCTACACCTTC. Protein: CASSESGRGNGYTF.

This chain uses TRBV6-6 with TRBJ2-7, with 7 bases identical to TRBD1. This CDR3 comprises 16 residues. V lost 5 bases and J lost 0; bases outside the gene matches: 10. Germline V lookup: CDR1 MNHNY, CDR2 SVGAGI (reference sequence). CDR3 amino acids: CASSKGGQKLSYEQYF. The CDR3 DNA is TGTGCCAGCAGTAAAGGGGGACAGAAACTCTCCTACGAGCAGTACTTC.

V gene TRBV7-2 combines with J gene TRBJ1-1, with TRBD1 identical over 8 bases. The CDR3 consists of 14 residues. Germline-derived CDR1 and CDR2 are SGHTA and FQGNSA. Trimming removed 0 bases from V and 7 bases from J; junction bases left unmatched: 4. CDR3 amino acids: CASSLAQGAGEAFF. As DNA, the CDR3 is TGTGCCAGCAGCTTAGCGCAGGGGGCGGGTGAAGCTTTCTTT.

The chain employs TRBV30 and TRBJ1-3; D remains unclear. Trimming took off 2 bases at V and 4 bases at J, with 3 bases between the two ends. Germline V gene sequence: CDR1 GTSNPN, CDR2 SVGIG (reference sequence). This CDR3 has 11 amino acids. The CDR3 is CAWSSGNTIYF. The DNA for the CDR3 is TGTGCCTGGAGTTCAGGAAACACCATATATTTT. Looking up the rest from reference TRBV30 and TRBJ1-3 gives the full variable domain: SQTIHQWPATLVQPVGSPLSLECTVEGTSNPNLYWYRQAAGRGLQLLFYSVGIGQISSEVPQNLSASRPQDRQFILSSKKLLLSDSGFYLCAWSSGNTIYFGEGSWLTVV.

The chain couples TRBV3-1 (or the pseudogene TRBV3-2) to TRBJ1-5, with TRBD1 matching over 8 bases. V gave up 1 base and J gave up 7 bases; unmatched junction bases: 3. This CDR3 spans 14 amino acids. Germline V lookup: CDR1 LGHDT, CDR2 YNNKEL (reference sequence). CDR3 in DNA: TGTGCCAGCAGCCAAGGGACAGGGAACCAGCCCCAGCATTTT. This codes for CASSQGTGNQPQHF.

This clone occurred once. The chain links TRBV6-5 to TRBJ1-3, with 8 bases lining up with TRBD1. The ends lost 8 bases at V and 7 bases at J; junction bases unmatched: 13. The CDR3 is 15 amino acids. Germline CDR1 MNHEY, CDR2 SVGAGI. Here the CDR3 reads CASSWTGTKGNTIYF. For the CDR3, the DNA is TGTGCCAGCTCGTGGACAGGGACGAAGGGGAACACCATATATTTT.

This rearrangement joins TRBV30 to TRBJ2-5; TRBD2 might be the D (5 bases). Germline V gene lookup returns CDR1 GTSNPN and CDR2 SVGIG (reference sequence). This CDR3 is built from 13 residues. V lost 0 bases to trimming and J lost 8 bases, with 13 bases between them. The CDR3 reads CAWSVGLLSTQYF. CDR3 DNA sequence: TGTGCCTGGAGTGTTGGACTCCTTTCCACCCAGTACTTC.

This clone was recorded a few times. V gene TRBV7-8 combines with J gene TRBJ2-3, with D possibly matching TRBD1 (6 bases). V lost 5 bases to trimming and J lost 0 bases, with 15 bases between them. Germline loops: CDR1 SGHVS, CDR2 FQNEAQ. This CDR3 is 16 amino acids long. The CDR3 DNA is TGTGCCAGCAGCGTTGGGGTGGGACACAGCACAGATACGCAGTATTTT. It is translated as CASSVGVGHSTDTQYF.

The gene calls are TRBV12-5 and TRBJ1-2, with D perhaps TRBD1 (5 bases). The V and J ends lost 0 bases and 8 bases respectively, with 16 bases between them. Germline assignment: CDR1 LGHNT and CDR2 FRNRAP. The CDR3 runs to 15 residues. The CDR3 DNA sequence: TGTGCTAGTGGTTTGGTACCGGGGGAGCTGTCGGGCTACACCTTC. Its protein is CASGLVPGELSGYTF.

The chain employs TRBV6-5 and TRBJ1-6; 9 nucleotides agree with TRBD1. CDR3 length: 14 residues. Trimming at V came to 5 bases and at J to 9 bases, leaving 5 bases not matched to a gene. Germline V gives CDR1 MNHEY, CDR2 SVGAGI. The CDR3 region has the DNA TGTGCCAGCAGTAGGACAGGGGTGAGTTCACCCCTCCACTTT. Protein: CASSRTGVSSPLHF.

The chain uses TRBV6-5 and TRBJ1-1; TRBD1 might be the D (5 bases). The CDR3 runs 15 residues. Germline CDR1 reads MNHEY; CDR2 reads SVGAGI. Trimming pared 8 bases from V and 0 bases from J, leaving 16 bases between. The CDR3 here is CASGLGGSLNTEAFF. CDR3 in DNA: TGTGCCAGCGGCCTGGGGGGGAGCTTGAACACTGAAGCTTTCTTT.

This rearrangement joins TRBV24-1 to TRBJ1-5; no clear D. Germline V gene sequence: CDR1 KGHDR, CDR2 SFDVKD. This CDR3 comprises 14 residues. Trimming removed 4 bases from V and 13 bases from J, with 19 bases in between. CDR3 sequence: CATSEGGAGQAQHF. The CDR3 coding sequence is TGTGCCACCAGTGAGGGAGGTGCGGGCCAAGCTCAGCATTTT.

This sequence joins TRBV27 and TRBJ2-3; 7 bases are a match to TRBD2. J gave up 0 bases and V 7 bases, and 7 bases lay outside the gene matches. This CDR3 has 15 amino acids. Germline V gene lookup returns CDR1 MNHEY and CDR2 SMNVEV (reference sequence). The CDR3 here is CASNTLAASTDTQYF. The CDR3 coding sequence is TGTGCCAGCAACACCCTAGCGGCTAGCACAGATACGCAGTATTTT.

The chain couples TRBV14 to TRBJ1-5; D not resolved. This CDR3 contains 14 residues. Germline assignment: CDR1 SGHDN and CDR2 FVKESK. The V end was cut by 6 bases, the J end by 0 bases, with 9 bases between. The chain's CDR3 is CASRTTNSNQPQHF. The CDR3 coding sequence is TGTGCCAGCAGGACAACCAATAGCAATCAGCCCCAGCATTTT.

The rearrangement joins TRBV20-1 to TRBJ2-1; 8 bases are shared with TRBD2. J lost 6 bases, V lost 3 bases, and 4 bases had no gene match. Germline V lookup: CDR1 DFQATT, CDR2 SNEGSKA (reference sequence). The CDR3 consists of 13 residues. CDR3 nucleotides: TGCAGTGCTAGTTCGGGGGGGCTCAATGAGCAGTTCTTC. Its protein is CSASSGGLNEQFF.